These 29 T cell receptor beta chains were all obtained from the same sample, sequenced in a study of neoadjuvant anti-PD-1 for oral cavity cancer. Produced via immunoSEQ multiplex PCR; TCRdb's table is partial and in-frame only. The data contain over 13,000 clones, 65% to 85% of them singletons. Time point meaning: after neoadjuvant nivolumab, at surgical resection. Source: PBMCs, taken after nivolumab (anti-PD-1) treatment. These receptors were obtained from a person aged 35-80 years with oral cavity squamous cell carcinoma.

The CDR3 reads CASSRQGLLGEGEKLFF. CDR3 DNA sequence: TGCGCCAGCAGTCGACAGGGACTTCTGGGAGAGGGTGAAAAACTGTTTTTT. V is TRBV5-1 and J is TRBJ1-4, with 7 bases identical to TRBD1. Per the germline V gene, CDR1 is SGHRS and CDR2 is YFSETQ. Losses at the gene ends were 5 bases for V and 7 bases for J; bases not matched to a gene: 17. The CDR3 loop spans 17 amino acids.

This clone has just a few counts. The V call is TRBV5-5, the J call TRBJ2-7, with D possibly matching TRBD2 (5 bases). V was pared by 2 bases and J by 7 bases, with 16 bases between. CDR1 and CDR2 from the germline V gene are SGHKS and YYEKEE (reference sequence). This CDR3 is built from 14 residues. As DNA, the CDR3 is TGTGCCAGCAGCTTCAGGCTCCCTCCGGGGGAGCAGTACTTC. Residues: CASSFRLPPGEQYF. Together with reference TRBV5-5 and TRBJ2-7, the CDR3 gives the full variable domain: DAGVTQSPTHLIKTRGQQVTLRCSPISGHKSVSWYQQVLGQGPQFIFQYYEKEERGRGNFPDRFSARQFPNYSSELNVNALLLGDSALYLCASSFRLPPGEQYFGPGTRLTVT.

The chain carries TRBV30 and TRBJ2-1; 7 bases fit TRBD2. CDR1 is GTSNPN and CDR2 is SVGIG in the germline V gene (reference sequence). The CDR3 sequence is 15 residues long. After removal of 0 bases from V and 0 bases from J, the junction contained 2 bases not matched to a gene. The CDR3 bases are TGTGCCTGGAGTGTGGGCGGGAGCTCCTACAATGAGCAGTTCTTC. This gives the protein CAWSVGGSSYNEQFF.

J is TRBJ1-3 and V is TRBV5-1; D is ambiguous. The CDR3 length is 14 residues. Trimming cost V 4 bases and J 4 bases, with 12 bases left between them. Germline-derived CDR1 and CDR2 are SGHRS and YFSETQ. In DNA, the CDR3 is TGCGCCAGCAGCCGGGAAGGCCGGGGAAACACCATATATTTT. Protein: CASSREGRGNTIYF.

The chain carries TRBV18 and TRBJ1-3; D unresolved. The CDR3 is 16 amino acids. Trimming cost V 4 bases and J 0 bases, with 13 bases left between them. The germline CDR1 and CDR2 sequences are KGHSH and LQKENI. CDR3 DNA: TGTGCCAGCTCACGCGCCAGGACTATCTCTGGAAACACCATATATTTT. Translated: CASSRARTISGNTIYF.

The chain has TRBV9 and TRBJ2-1, with D tentatively TRBD1 (5 bases). Trimming left V 0 bases short and J 10 bases short, with 11 bases between. The CDR3 sequence is 13 residues long. The V gene's germline CDR1 is SGDLS and CDR2 YYNGEE. The CDR3 region has the DNA TGTGCCAGCAGCGTAGGACAGACCCCGGAGCAGTTCTTC. This translates into CASSVGQTPEQFF.

This clone ranks as medium-sized. The chain links TRBV4-1 to TRBJ2-3; D tentatively fits TRBD1 or TRBD2 (5 bases each). Germline-derived CDR1 and CDR2 are MGHRA and YSYEKL. Between the trimmed V and J ends, which lost 1 base and 5 bases, there was a span of 16 bases. This CDR3 is built from 16 residues. The CDR3, as DNA: TGCGCCAGCAGCCAAGTAGCGACCGCTGGGGGAGATACGCAGTATTTT. This encodes CASSQVATAGGDTQYF.

This clone was seen only a few times. V usage is TRBV9 and J usage is TRBJ1-5, with no clear D. Germline V lookup: CDR1 SGDLS, CDR2 YYNGEE. Trimming cost V 4 bases and J 4 bases, with 6 bases left between them. The CDR3 consists of 12 residues. CDR3 DNA: TGTGCCAGCAGCAACAATAATCAGCCCCAGCATTTT. This gives the protein CASSNNNQPQHF.

The chain is built from TRBV7-2 and TRBJ2-5, with 8 bases lining up with TRBD2. With V trimmed by 1 base and J by 5 bases, 6 bases remained unmatched. The length of the CDR3 is 15 residues. CDR1 is SGHTA, CDR2 FQGNSA, per germline. The CDR3 here is CASSLDGLASETQYF. In nucleotides, the CDR3 is TGTGCCAGCAGCTTAGACGGACTAGCATCCGAGACCCAGTACTTC.

The V and J genes are TRBV6-6 and TRBJ1-1; 8 bases align to TRBD1. From germline, CDR1 is MNHNY and CDR2 SVGAGI (reference sequence). The CDR3 consists of 15 residues. The trim removed 5 bases at V and 5 bases at J, leaving 10 bases unmatched. CDR3 sequence: CASSRRGQGITEAFF. The DNA for the CDR3 is TGTGCCAGCAGTCGCCGTGGACAGGGTATTACTGAAGCTTTCTTT.

V gene TRBV19 combines with J gene TRBJ1-1, with D perhaps matching TRBD1 (6 bases). Trimming removed 6 bases from V and 7 bases from J, with 15 bases in between. Germline V gene data show CDR1 as LNHDA and CDR2 as SQIVND (reference sequence). The CDR3 is made up of 13 amino acids. CDR3 in amino acids: CASSNRGAVEAFF. For the CDR3, the DNA is TGTGCCAGTAGCAATCGGGGGGCCGTTGAAGCTTTCTTT.

The CDR3: CAWSLRTGGDRGEKLFF. Written as DNA, the CDR3 is TGTGCCTGGAGCCTAAGGACAGGGGGCGATCGGGGTGAAAAACTGTTTTTT. The rearrangement uses TRBV30 and TRBJ1-4, with 11 positions matching TRBD1. Germline CDR1 reads GTSNPN; CDR2 reads SVGIG (reference sequence). J gave up 7 bases and V 3 bases, and 13 bases lay outside the gene matches. The CDR3 contains 17 residues.

The CDR3 region is CASATTGRYGYTF. CDR3 DNA sequence: TGTGCCAGCGCTACCACAGGGCGCTATGGCTACACCTTC. V gene TRBV11-1 combines with J gene TRBJ1-2; possible D gene TRBD1, 6 bases. Per the germline V gene, CDR1 is SGHAT and CDR2 is FQDESV (reference sequence). V dropped 8 bases and J dropped 4 bases, with 14 bases sitting between them. The CDR3 length is 13 residues.

The V gene is TRBV5-6, the J gene TRBJ1-2; D not certain. Germline V gene lookup returns CDR1 SGHDT and CDR2 YYEEEE. The CDR3 spans 13 residues. V dropped 0 bases and J dropped 7 bases, with 10 bases sitting between them. Here the CDR3 reads CASSLGGLSGYTF. DNA of the CDR3: TGTGCCAGCAGCTTGGGGGGTTTGAGTGGCTACACCTTC.

The gene calls are TRBV14 and TRBJ1-3; D remains ambiguous. Trimming stripped 1 base from V and 3 bases from J, with 10 bases between. In germline, CDR1 is SGHDN, CDR2 FVKESK. The CDR3 loop spans 15 amino acids. The CDR3 here is CASSQVNSLGNTIYF. CDR3 sequence (DNA): TGTGCCAGCAGCCAAGTTAACTCTCTTGGAAACACCATATATTTT.

The V call is TRBV4-1, the J call TRBJ2-4; TRBD1 matches 8 bases. The ends lost 4 bases at V and 5 bases at J; junction bases unmatched: 7. Germline loops: CDR1 MGHRA, CDR2 YSYEKL. The length of the CDR3 is 15 residues. CDR3 sequence reads: CASSPPGQGQNIQYF. The CDR3 DNA sequence: TGCGCCAGCAGCCCCCCCGGACAGGGTCAAAACATTCAGTACTTC.

This chain joins TRBV28 and TRBJ1-3; the D is unclear. This CDR3 spans 16 amino acids. V was cut by 5 bases and J by 0 bases, with 14 bases left in between. The germline V gene encodes CDR1 MDHEN and CDR2 SYDVKM. CDR3 protein: CASSPPGSLSGNTIYF. The CDR3 bases are TGTGCCAGCAGTCCCCCGGGGAGTCTCTCTGGAAACACCATATATTTT. Complete variable domain (other parts from reference TRBV28 and TRBJ1-3): DVKVTQSSRYLVKRTGEKVFLECVQDMDHENMFWYRQDPGLGLRLIYFSYDVKMKEKGDIPEGYSVSREKKERFSLILESASTNQTSMYLCASSPPGSLSGNTIYFGEGSWLTVV.

In this sample, this clone turned up a few times. The chain joins TRBV6-5 to TRBJ1-1, with TRBD1 identical over 7 bases. Germline CDR1 and CDR2: MNHEY and SVGAGI. This CDR3 has 14 residues. The V gene end was trimmed by 0 bases and the J gene end by 4 bases; junction bases not matched to a gene: 2. This chain's CDR3 is CASSYSAGGTEAFF. The CDR3 DNA reads as TGTGCCAGCAGTTACTCTGCAGGGGGCACTGAAGCTTTCTTT.

The chain is built from TRBV29-1 and TRBJ2-2; 9 bases fit TRBD1. In germline, CDR1 is SQVTM, CDR2 ANQGSEA. This CDR3 spans 13 amino acids. The V gene end was trimmed by 4 bases and the J gene end by 7 bases; junction bases not matched to a gene: 4. CDR3 protein: CSVAQGAGGELFF. The CDR3 DNA reads as TGCAGCGTTGCACAGGGGGCTGGCGGGGAGCTGTTTTTT.

The V and J genes are TRBV30 and TRBJ2-1; tentatively, D is TRBD2 (5 bases). The length of the CDR3 is 13 residues. Trimming took 0 bases from V and 3 from J, leaving 6 bases between them. CDR1 is GTSNPN and CDR2 is SVGIG in the germline V gene (reference sequence). CDR3: CAWSVGGYNEQFF. CDR3 DNA: TGTGCCTGGAGTGTAGGAGGCTACAATGAGCAGTTCTTC.

The V and J genes are TRBV12-5 and TRBJ2-1; TRBD1 agrees at 7 bases. Looked up from germline, CDR1 is LGHNT and CDR2 is FRNRAP. The junction had 6 bases not matched to a gene; V was cut back by 3 bases and J by 13 bases. The CDR3 has 12 residues. The CDR3 loop reads CASGFQDRAQFF. As DNA, the CDR3 is TGTGCTAGTGGTTTCCAAGACAGGGCTCAGTTCTTC.

This clone was seen a handful of times. The CDR3 coding sequence is TGTGCCATCAGTGAGTCCCAAGTCCTGCGGGGGGACGAGCAGTACTTC. It yields the protein CAISESQVLRGDEQYF. The rearrangement links TRBV10-3 to TRBJ2-7; 8 bases are a match to TRBD2. The CDR3 consists of 16 residues. V was clipped by 0 bases and J by 5 bases; unmatched bases: 9. Looked up from germline, CDR1 is ENHRY and CDR2 is SYGVKD.

The chain is built from TRBV7-8 and TRBJ2-1, with 8 bases identical to TRBD2. This CDR3 comprises 16 residues. Germline CDR1 is SGHVS and CDR2 is FQNEAQ. With 2 bases clipped from V and 5 bases from J, the junction kept 8 bases outside the gene matches. CDR3 DNA sequence: TGTGCCAGCAGCTTACGGAGCGGGAGTCTGAACAATGAGCAGTTCTTC. The encoded protein is CASSLRSGSLNNEQFF.

The genes are TRBV5-4 and TRBJ2-7, with 10 bases lining up with TRBD2. Germline V gene sequence: CDR1 SGHNT, CDR2 YYREEE (reference sequence). The CDR3 has 14 residues. J gave up 6 bases and V 1 base, and 4 bases lay outside the gene matches. CDR3 region: CASSLPSGSLEQYF. For the CDR3, the DNA is TGTGCCAGCAGCTTGCCTAGCGGGAGTCTCGAGCAGTACTTC.

V usage is TRBV6-5 and J usage is TRBJ2-7; either TRBD1 or TRBD2 may fit D (6 bases each). Trimming took 4 bases from V and 0 from J, leaving 13 bases between them. Germline CDR1 MNHEY, CDR2 SVGAGI. The CDR3 is 15 amino acids. The CDR3 spells CASSSGAANSYEQYF. The CDR3 nucleotides are TGTGCCAGCAGTTCGGGGGCAGCCAACTCCTACGAGCAGTACTTC.

The rearrangement links TRBV28 to TRBJ2-2, with 9 bases lining up with TRBD1. The trim removed 4 bases at V and 4 bases at J, leaving 7 bases unmatched. The CDR3 is 16 residues long. Per the germline V gene, CDR1 is MDHEN and CDR2 is SYDVKM. The CDR3 nucleotides read TGTGCCAGCAGTTCGGGGACAGGGTGGGCCACCGGGGAGCTGTTTTTT. As protein: CASSSGTGWATGELFF. Variable domain in full (rest from reference TRBV28 and TRBJ2-2): DVKVTQSSRYLVKRTGEKVFLECVQDMDHENMFWYRQDPGLGLRLIYFSYDVKMKEKGDIPEGYSVSREKKERFSLILESASTNQTSMYLCASSSGTGWATGELFFGEGSRLTVL.

The gene calls are TRBV6-1 and TRBJ2-7, with unresolved D. The germline V gene encodes CDR1 MNHNS and CDR2 SASEGT. V dropped 3 bases and J dropped 5 bases, with 8 bases sitting between them. CDR3 length: 12 amino acids. The CDR3: CASSDLGNEQYF. The CDR3 DNA reads TGTGCCAGCAGTGATTTAGGGAACGAGCAGTACTTC.

The chain uses TRBV7-2 and TRBJ1-2, with D possibly being TRBD1 (6 bases). The CDR3 covers 15 residues. With 5 bases removed from V and 0 bases from J, the gap between germline ends came to 13 bases. Per germline, CDR1 SGHTA and CDR2 FQGNSA. The DNA for the CDR3 is TGTGCCAGCAGCCTAAAGGGGGATACTAACTATGGCTACACCTTC. The encoded protein is CASSLKGDTNYGYTF.

The chain combines TRBV9 with TRBJ2-7, with 11 bases that match TRBD2. Germline trimming cut 3 bases from V and 3 bases from J; bases unmatched to any gene: 5. Looked up from germline, CDR1 is SGDLS and CDR2 is YYNGEE. This CDR3 is 15 amino acids long. CDR3 nucleotides: TGTGCCAGCAGCGCGGGGACTAGCGGATACTACGAGCAGTACTTC. Its protein product is CASSAGTSGYYEQYF.